What follows are 13 T cell receptor beta chains derived from one specimen sequenced in a study of shared clonotypes between healthy human individuals. The data were produced by immunoSEQ multiplex PCR, yet TCRdb's version contains in-frame clones alone and is incomplete. The data contain millions of clones, 85% to 95% of them singletons. The sequenced sample consisted of naive CD4+ T cells sorted from blood. This sample's subset: CD45RA+ positively selected. These receptors were collected from a man between 18 and 35 years old in good health.

This clone was seen just once. The chain combines TRBV6-1 with TRBJ2-1; 9 bases line up with TRBD1. Trimming at V came to 5 bases and at J to 6 bases, leaving 8 bases not matched to a gene. Per germline, CDR1 MNHNS and CDR2 SASEGT. This CDR3 is built from 15 residues. The CDR3 reads CASSTRDRAGNEQFF. The CDR3 bases are TGTGCCAGCAGTACACGGGACAGGGCTGGCAATGAGCAGTTCTTC.

V usage is TRBV30 and J usage is TRBJ2-7, with 7 bases that match TRBD1. This CDR3 contains 13 residues. Per germline, CDR1 GTSNPN and CDR2 SVGIG (reference sequence). Trimming removed 6 bases from V and 3 bases from J; junction bases left unmatched: 8. The CDR3 nucleotides read TGTGCCTGCCTACCGGGACAGCACTACGAGCAGTACTTC. This sequence encodes CACLPGQHYEQYF. The full variable domain, completed using reference TRBV30 and TRBJ2-7, is SQTIHQWPATLVQPVGSPLSLECTVEGTSNPNLYWYRQAAGRGLQLLFYSVGIGQISSEVPQNLSASRPQDRQFILSSKKLLLSDSGFYLCACLPGQHYEQYFGPGTRLTVT.

The chain uses TRBV6-1 and TRBJ2-3; tentative D call: TRBD1 (6 bases). The ends were cut back, 7 bases at V and 1 base at J, with 15 bases in the middle. Germline CDR1 reads MNHNS; CDR2 reads SASEGT. The CDR3 spans 15 residues. DNA of the CDR3: TGTGCCAGCACCGAGAGGCGGACAGGCACAGATACGCAGTATTTT. Its protein is CASTERRTGTDTQYF.

The rearrangement uses TRBV7-8 and TRBJ2-7; D uncertain. Trimming removed 2 bases at V and 2 bases at J, with 16 bases between. The CDR3 covers 16 residues. The V gene's germline CDR1 is SGHVS and CDR2 FQNEAQ. This chain's CDR3 is CASSLSLGQTPYEQYF. The CDR3 DNA reads TGTGCCAGCAGCTTATCCCTAGGCCAGACCCCCTACGAGCAGTACTTC.

The rearrangement joins TRBV4-1 to TRBJ2-3; TRBD1 aligns across 8 bases. Trimming removed 7 bases from V and 2 bases from J; junction bases left unmatched: 8. From germline, CDR1 is MGHRA and CDR2 YSYEKL. This CDR3 contains 15 residues. The CDR3, as DNA: TGCGCCAGCAACTCCCCGGACAGGGACACAGATACGCAGTATTTT. Protein sequence: CASNSPDRDTDTQYF.

V is TRBV5-4 and J is TRBJ1-1, with TRBD1 matching 8 bases. The CDR3 contains 15 residues. The ends lost 4 bases at V and 0 bases at J; junction bases unmatched: 5. CDR1 SGHNT and CDR2 YYREEE come from the germline V gene (reference sequence). The CDR3 spells CASSRQTGVNTEAFF. The DNA of the CDR3 is TGTGCCAGCAGCAGGCAGACAGGGGTGAACACTGAAGCTTTCTTT.

The V and J genes are TRBV5-1 and TRBJ2-1; weak D call: TRBD1 (5 bases). This CDR3 has 13 amino acids. Trimming took off 1 base at V and 6 bases at J, with 8 bases between the two ends. Germline V gene lookup returns CDR1 SGHRS and CDR2 YFSETQ. The CDR3 is CASSLKGSNEQFF. CDR3 nucleotides: TGCGCCAGCAGCTTGAAGGGGTCCAATGAGCAGTTCTTC.

V is TRBV5-1 and J is TRBJ1-6, with D hard to call. The CDR3 totals 16 residues. Germline values: CDR1 SGHRS, CDR2 YFSETQ. The V gene lost 0 bases and the J gene lost 5 bases, with 12 bases spanning the gap. The CDR3 DNA is TGCGCCAGCAGCTTGGAAGTTACGGAGAATAATTCACCCCTCCACTTT. Translation gives CASSLEVTENNSPLHF.

Concerning this clone: The sample contains more than one DNA sequence encoding this CDR3. The chain carries TRBV19 and TRBJ2-7, with 7 bases lining up with TRBD2. Per germline, CDR1 LNHDA and CDR2 SQIVND (reference sequence). The CDR3 is 13 amino acids. With 5 bases clipped from V and 6 bases from J, the junction kept 7 bases outside the gene matches. CDR3 amino acids: CASSPGTGGEQYF. CDR3 DNA: TGTGCCAGTAGTCCAGGGACGGGAGGCGAGCAGTACTTC.

To note about this clone: Since a much larger clone is just one base distant, this may be a read error. This sample includes further DNA sequences coding for the same CDR3. J is TRBJ1-1 and V is TRBV28, with D hard to call. The CDR3 consists of 11 residues. The germline V gene has CDR1 MDHEN and CDR2 SYDVKM. The V gene lost 2 bases and the J gene lost 8 bases, with 6 bases spanning the gap. CDR3: CASSLGREAFF. The CDR3 nucleotides read TGTGCCAGCAGTTTAGGACGGGAAGCTTTCTTT. Together with reference TRBV28 and TRBJ1-1, the CDR3 gives the full variable domain: DVKVTQSSRYLVKRTGEKVFLECVQDMDHENMFWYRQDPGLGLRLIYFSYDVKMKEKGDIPEGYSVSREKKERFSLILESASTNQTSMYLCASSLGREAFFGQGTRLTVV.

The V gene is TRBV5-1, the J gene TRBJ2-7; TRBD2 might be the D (6 bases). Germline loops: CDR1 SGHRS, CDR2 YFSETQ. V lost 2 bases, J lost 5 bases, and 11 bases lay in between. This CDR3 is 13 amino acids long. The CDR3: CASSFVEGHEQYF. The CDR3 DNA sequence: TGCGCCAGCAGCTTCGTGGAGGGGCACGAGCAGTACTTC.

The chain uses TRBV5-1 and TRBJ1-1; no definite D call. Trimming took 7 bases from V and 6 from J, leaving 31 bases between them. This CDR3 comprises 18 residues. Germline-derived CDR1 and CDR2 are SGHRS and YFSETQ. CDR3 DNA: TGCGCCAGCTCCCCGGGTTTCCCGGGAGGACCCTCCGGCGCTGAAGCTTTCTTT. This encodes CASSPGFPGGPSGAEAFF.

The chain links TRBV7-9 to TRBJ2-1, with D unclear. CDR3 size: 16 residues. V gave up 5 bases and J gave up 7 bases, with 21 bases separating them. Germline CDR1 and CDR2: SEHNR and FQNEAQ (reference sequence). CDR3 in amino acids: CASSPRAQGSGNEQFF. The CDR3 nucleotides read TGTGCCAGCAGCCCCCGGGCTCAAGGCTCCGGGAATGAGCAGTTCTTC.